A selection of T cell receptor beta chains follows, all from one sample in a study of CD4 T cells in relation to SARS-CoV-2 and coronaviruses. For these TCRs, the target antigens are not known. Measured with immunoSEQ multiplex PCR; TCRdb has only the in-frame clones, and not every one. The table lists tens of thousands of clones, about 73% of them singletons. The material sequenced was CD4+ T cells from PBMCs, cultured in vitro. The origin of the receptors is a human donor in good health. Each CDR3 is given with its conserved first and last residue. D genes are given only for firm matches. The size entry is marked missing in some rows and otherwise reads once, few, many or a size class.

J,size,D,length,V,DNA,CDR3
TRBJ2-6,.,.,16,TRBV9,TGTGCCAGCAGCGTAGCCGGACCCTCTGGGGCCAACGTCCTGACTTTC,CASSVAGPSGANVLTF
TRBJ1-1,.,TRBD1,16,TRBV5-1,TGCGCCAGCAGCCTTACCGGGACAGGGGAATGGGGTGAAGCTTTCTTT,CASSLTGTGEWGEAFF
TRBJ2-5,few,TRBD1,15,TRBV14,TGTGCCAGCAGCCAAGGGGCGACAGGGTGGGAGACCCAGTACTTC,CASSQGATGWETQYF
TRBJ2-2,.,TRBD2,16,TRBV5-1,TGCGCCAGCAGCTTCGGCGGGGGGGCCGACACCGGGGAGCTGTTTTTT,CASSFGGGADTGELFF
TRBJ2-3,.,TRBD1,14,TRBV11-3,TGTGCCAGCAGCTTAGTAGGGGGCCGCGATACGCAGTATTTT,CASSLVGGRDTQYF
TRBJ2-5,.,.,16,TRBV10-2,TGCGCCAGCAGGGACCTTCAGGCGTCCCTCGCTGAGACCCAGTACTTC,CASRDLQASLAETQYF
TRBJ1-1,few,.,14,TRBV2,TGTGCCAGCAGTGATACGACAGTGAACACTGAAGCTTTCTTT,CASSDTTVNTEAFF
TRBJ2-7,few,TRBD2,16,TRBV7-6,TGTGCCAGCAGCTTAGCTCCTAGCGGGAGCGTCTACGAGCAGTACTTC,CASSLAPSGSVYEQYF
TRBJ2-6,.,TRBD2,16,TRBV7-6,TGTGCCAGCAGGTCCCCGGGGAGGGGTGGGGCCAACGTCCTGACTTTC,CASRSPGRGGANVLTF
TRBJ2-1,.,TRBD1,17,TRBV3-1/TRBV3-2,TGTGCCAGCAGCCAAGGGCTTCAGGGGGCAGCCTACAATGAGCAGTTCTTC,CASSQGLQGAAYNEQFF
TRBJ1-1,.,.,14,TRBV4-3,TGCGCCAGCAGCCGGGGGCGGTTGAACACTGAAGCTTTCTTT,CASSRGRLNTEAFF
TRBJ2-1,.,TRBD1,15,TRBV7-3,TGTGCCAGCAGCTCCAACAGGGGATCCTACAATGAGCAGTTCTTC,CASSSNRGSYNEQFF
TRBJ1-4,.,.,14,TRBV6-5,TGTGCCAGCAGTTGGGCTACAACTAATGAAAAACTGTTTTTT,CASSWATTNEKLFF
TRBJ1-2,.,.,12,TRBV6-6,TGTGCCAGCAGTGATGGGGGGGGCGGCTACACCTTC,CASSDGGGGYTF
TRBJ1-5,.,.,15,TRBV6-1,TGTGCCAGCAGTGAAGCGGCGGATCTAAATCAGCCCCAGCATTTT,CASSEAADLNQPQHF
TRBJ2-7,once,TRBD1,14,TRBV5-6,TGTGCCAGCAGCCCGGACAGGAGAGCCTACGAGCAGTACTTC,CASSPDRRAYEQYF